One and the same sample provided the 10 T cell receptor beta chains below, sequenced in a study of molecular identifiers for immune sequencing clone quantification. TCRdb reprocessed the PCR reads via MiXCR and lists one record per CDR3 protein. The table has approximately 550,000 distinct CDR3 sequences, about 20% seen once. Sequenced material: naive CD8+ T cells from blood, with Jurkat cell RNA spiked in. Subset given: FACS-sorted CD8+CD4-CCR7+CD45RA+ naive T cells. These receptors were collected from a human donor in good health. Some libraries in this study had Jurkat cell RNA spiked in.

As regards this clonotype: This may be a read error, as it is one base from a much larger clone. V and J are TRBV11-2 and TRBJ2-3; D uncertain. Germline CDR1 reads SGHAT; CDR2 reads FQNNGV. The germline V and J ends were trimmed by 2 bases and 6 bases, with 15 bases remaining between them. This CDR3 is built from 15 residues. CDR3: CASSLSIGFADTQYF. The DNA of the CDR3 is TGTGCCAGCAGCTTAAGTATTGGGTTCGCGGATACGCAGTATTTT.

Comment on this clonotype: One base away lies a much larger clone, so this may be a sequencing read error. Here the CDR3 DNA reads TGTGCCAGCAGTTACATCGGACTAGCGGGTACAGATACGCAGTATTTT. Amino acids: CASSYIGLAGTDTQYF. The chain combines TRBV6-5 with TRBJ2-3; 11 nucleotides match TRBD2. The CDR3 length is 16 residues. V shed 2 bases and J 3 bases; nucleotides not matched to a gene: 4. The germline CDR1 and CDR2 sequences are MNHEY and SVGAGI.

Worth noting for this clonotype: It may be a read error: a sequence one base away is much more abundant. This rearrangement joins TRBV6-2 or TRBV6-3 to TRBJ2-5; D is unclear. The CDR3 runs to 12 residues. Germline-derived CDR1 and CDR2 are MNHEY and SVGEGT. CDR3 DNA sequence: TGTGCCACCAGTTACTCGAGGGAGACCCAGTACTTC. It is translated as CATSYSRETQYF.

This clonotype was detected many times. This rearrangement joins TRBV30 to TRBJ2-1, with D uncertain. V was trimmed by 1 base and J by 5 bases, leaving 6 bases between them. This CDR3 is built from 12 residues. The germline gives CDR1 GTSNPN, CDR2 SVGIG (reference sequence). This chain's CDR3 is CAWSALNNEQFF. Written as DNA, the CDR3 is TGTGCCTGGAGTGCGCTGAACAATGAGCAGTTCTTC.

This clonotype has a count of ten or more. The V and J genes are TRBV3-1 and TRBJ1-1; D is ambiguous. Germline assignment: CDR1 LGHDT and CDR2 YNNKEL (reference sequence). The CDR3 covers 14 residues. Deletions cut 4 bases from V and 6 bases from J, with 15 bases between. In DNA form, the CDR3 reads TGTGCCAGCAGCCTATCAGTCGGGATAGCTGAAGCTTTCTTT. Amino acid sequence: CASSLSVGIAEAFF.

This clonotype was seen many times. This chain links TRBV20-1 with TRBJ2-7; no reliable D call. The CDR3 consists of 12 residues. Germline CDR1 and CDR2: DFQATT and SNEGSKA (reference sequence). V was clipped by 6 bases and J by 4 bases, with 13 bases between them. The CDR3 DNA sequence: TGCAGTGCCGAAGGGTCCGGGTACGAGCAGTACTTC. Translated, it gives CSAEGSGYEQYF.

In its sample, this clonotype was seen a few times. This rearrangement joins TRBV6-5 to TRBJ1-1; TRBD1 agrees at 8 bases. Germline trimming cut 7 bases from V and 0 bases from J; bases unmatched to any gene: 13. There are 17 residues in the CDR3. Germline V gives CDR1 MNHEY, CDR2 SVGAGI. Written as DNA, the CDR3 is TGTGCCAGCACCCTATATGGGCAGGGGGCGATGAACACTGAAGCTTTCTTT. Protein sequence: CASTLYGQGAMNTEAFF.

A few counts support this clonotype. The chain employs TRBV7-9 and TRBJ2-7, with 7 bases lining up with TRBD2. V shed 5 bases and J 0 bases; nucleotides not matched to a gene: 10. CDR3 length: 16 residues. Looked up from germline, CDR1 is SEHNR and CDR2 is FQNEAQ (reference sequence). The CDR3 DNA reads as TGTGCCAGCAGCCCACGGGGCGGGGGTGCCTCCTACGAGCAGTACTTC. It encodes CASSPRGGGASYEQYF.

The CDR3, as DNA: TGTGCCAGCAGCTCCGCGGACAGGGGATCGGGGTACGAGCAGTACTTC. Its translation: CASSSADRGSGYEQYF. The genes are TRBV11-2 and TRBJ2-7; 9 bases fit TRBD1. Germline V gene lookup returns CDR1 SGHAT and CDR2 FQNNGV. The trim removed 4 bases at V and 4 bases at J, leaving 11 bases unmatched. The CDR3 loop spans 16 amino acids.

This clonotype showed up many times. This chain joins TRBV11-2 and TRBJ2-6; D is unresolved. The CDR3 sequence is 15 residues long. Trimming removed 7 bases at V and 0 bases at J, with 10 bases between. Germline V gene lookup returns CDR1 SGHAT and CDR2 FQNNGV. The CDR3 nucleotides are TGTGCCAGCACCCTCCATAGCTCTGGGGCCAACGTCCTGACTTTC. This sequence encodes CASTLHSSGANVLTF.